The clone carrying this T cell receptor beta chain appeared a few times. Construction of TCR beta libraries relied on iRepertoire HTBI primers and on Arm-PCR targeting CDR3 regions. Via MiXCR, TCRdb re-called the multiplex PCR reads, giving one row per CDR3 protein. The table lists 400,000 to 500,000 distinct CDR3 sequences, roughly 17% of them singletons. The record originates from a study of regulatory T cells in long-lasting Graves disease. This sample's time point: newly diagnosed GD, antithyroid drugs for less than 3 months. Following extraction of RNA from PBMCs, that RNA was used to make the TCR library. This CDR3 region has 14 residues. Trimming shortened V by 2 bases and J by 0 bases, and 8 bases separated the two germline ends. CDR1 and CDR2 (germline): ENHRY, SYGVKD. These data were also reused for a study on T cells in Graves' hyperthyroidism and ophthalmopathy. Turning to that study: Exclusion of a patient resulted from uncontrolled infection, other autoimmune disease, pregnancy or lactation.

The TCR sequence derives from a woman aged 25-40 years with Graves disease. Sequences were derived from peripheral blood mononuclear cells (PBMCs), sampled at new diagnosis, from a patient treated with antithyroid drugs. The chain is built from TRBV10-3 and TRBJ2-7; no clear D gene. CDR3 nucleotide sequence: TGTGCCATCAGTGAGACTTCCGGCTCCTACGAGCAGTACTTC. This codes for CAISETSGSYEQYF.